The 11 T cell receptor beta chains below come from one sample, sequenced in a study of T-cell memory formation after mild COVID-19. MiXCR, run by TCRdb on the 5' RACE reads, gives a single entry per CDR3 protein. The data hold 58,000 or so distinct CDR3 sequences, with around 30% observed a single time. Specimen: PBMCs or a T cell subset sorted from them (not recorded which). Receptors were obtained from a man aged 18 to 29 who had mild COVID-19 (a few samples of this study predate the infection). Cell type and time point are not known.

The J gene is TRBJ1-6, the V gene TRBV6-5; D unclear. This CDR3 comprises 15 residues. The V end was cut by 4 bases, the J end by 7 bases, with 14 bases between. The germline V gene encodes CDR1 MNHEY and CDR2 SVGAGI. The CDR3 DNA reads as TGTGCCAGCAGTTCCTCCGGGTCAGCAAATTCACCCCTCCACTTT. Translating it yields CASSSSGSANSPLHF.

The chain links TRBV6-1 to TRBJ1-6; D unresolved. Trimming removed 8 bases at V and 13 bases at J, with 6 bases between. The CDR3 has 9 residues. The germline CDR1 and CDR2 sequences are MNHNS and SASEGT. CDR3 bases: TGTGCCAGCTCTCACCCCCTCCACTTT. The encoded protein is CASSHPLHF.

This clonotype has just a few counts. The chain carries TRBV7-6 and TRBJ1-6; 8 bases line up with TRBD1. The germline V gene has CDR1 SGHVS and CDR2 FNYEAQ. The trim removed 1 base at V and 7 bases at J, leaving 6 bases unmatched. The CDR3 covers 16 residues. The CDR3 region is CASSLDPGGRNSPLHF. The CDR3 region has the DNA TGTGCCAGCAGCTTAGACCCAGGGGGCCGCAATTCACCCCTCCACTTT.

The chain has TRBV15 and TRBJ2-4; perhaps D is TRBD1 or TRBD2 (5 bases each). The CDR3 sequence is 15 residues long. Trimming removed 2 bases from V and 5 bases from J, with 13 bases in between. Germline CDR1 and CDR2: LNHNV and YYDKDF (reference sequence). Here the CDR3 reads CATSRRSEGQNIQYF. The CDR3 DNA is TGTGCCACCAGCAGACGTAGCGAGGGGCAAAACATTCAGTACTTC.

The table lists this clonotype with many counts. The chain couples TRBV4-3 to TRBJ2-4, with TRBD2 identical over 11 bases. After removal of 0 bases from V and 0 bases from J, the junction contained 7 bases not matched to a gene. CDR3 size: 19 residues. CDR1 is LGHNA and CDR2 is YSLEER in the germline V gene. The CDR3, as DNA: TGCGCCAGCAGCCAAGACGAGGCTAGCGGGGGGCTAGCCAAAAACATTCAGTACTTC. Its translation: CASSQDEASGGLAKNIQYF.

The CDR3 sequence: CASSQGLQGASGELFF. The CDR3 bases are TGCGCCAGCAGCCAAGGTTTACAGGGGGCCAGCGGGGAGCTGTTTTTT. The V call is TRBV4-1, the J call TRBJ2-2; 9 nucleotides align to TRBD1. V was clipped by 1 base and J by 7 bases; unmatched bases: 7. The germline V gene has CDR1 MGHRA and CDR2 YSYEKL. The CDR3 is made up of 16 amino acids.

V and J are TRBV11-2 and TRBJ2-1; 8 nucleotides align to TRBD2. This CDR3 contains 14 residues. Germline CDR1 SGHAT, CDR2 FQNNGV. V was pared by 5 bases and J by 2 bases, with 2 bases of the junction left unmatched. The chain's CDR3 is CASSQAGAYNEQFF. CDR3 nucleotide sequence: TGTGCCAGCAGCCAAGCGGGGGCCTACAATGAGCAGTTCTTC.

The V call is TRBV9, the J call TRBJ1-1; D is uncertain. Germline V gene data show CDR1 as SGDLS and CDR2 as YYNGEE. V lost 0 bases, J lost 7 bases, and 22 bases lay in between. The CDR3 runs 17 residues. The chain's CDR3 is CASSVEEYGVSFGEAFF. CDR3 in DNA: TGTGCCAGCAGCGTAGAGGAATACGGGGTGAGTTTCGGTGAAGCTTTCTTT.

The chain recombines TRBV12-3 or TRBV12-4 with TRBJ2-2, with TRBD1 as a possible D gene (5 bases). This CDR3 is 14 amino acids long. V lost 6 bases and J 1 base, leaving 9 bases between the germline ends. The CDR3 coding sequence is TGTGCCAGCAGCCAGGGAATGAACACCGGGGAGCTGTTTTTT. It specifies CASSQGMNTGELFF.

The chain links TRBV5-1 to TRBJ2-7, with D maybe TRBD1 (5 bases). This CDR3 spans 15 amino acids. V was cut by 4 bases and J by 0 bases, with 14 bases left in between. Germline values: CDR1 SGHRS, CDR2 YFSETQ. The CDR3 is CASSQGHRFSYEQYF. The CDR3, as DNA: TGCGCCAGCAGCCAGGGCCACAGGTTCTCCTACGAGCAGTACTTC.

The rearrangement uses TRBV28 and TRBJ1-1, with D tentatively TRBD1 (5 bases). Germline loops: CDR1 MDHEN, CDR2 SYDVKM. V was trimmed by 6 bases and J by 1 base, leaving 9 bases between them. The CDR3 covers 13 residues. CDR3 sequence (DNA): TGTGCCAGCAGAGAGGGACCGAACACTGAAGCTTTCTTT. Protein product: CASREGPNTEAFF.